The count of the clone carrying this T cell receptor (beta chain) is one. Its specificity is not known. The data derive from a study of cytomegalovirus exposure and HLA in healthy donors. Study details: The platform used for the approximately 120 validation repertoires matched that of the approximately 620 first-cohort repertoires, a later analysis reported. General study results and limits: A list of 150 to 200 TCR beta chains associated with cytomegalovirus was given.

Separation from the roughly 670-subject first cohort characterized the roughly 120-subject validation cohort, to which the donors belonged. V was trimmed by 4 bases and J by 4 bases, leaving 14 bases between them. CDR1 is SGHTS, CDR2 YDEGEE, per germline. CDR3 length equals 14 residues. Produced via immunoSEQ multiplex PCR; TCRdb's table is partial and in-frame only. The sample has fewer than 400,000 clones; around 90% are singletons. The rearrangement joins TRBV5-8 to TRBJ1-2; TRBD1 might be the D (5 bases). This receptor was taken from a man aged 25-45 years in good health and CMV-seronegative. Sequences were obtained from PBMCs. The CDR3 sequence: CASSRPGQGYGYTF. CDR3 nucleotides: TGTGCCAGCAGCCGTCCTGGGCAGGGCTATGGCTACACCTTC.